One sample yielded the 9 T cell receptor beta chains listed below, sequenced in a study of T cells in Graves' hyperthyroidism and ophthalmopathy. Amplified TCR beta CDR3 regions derived from RNA transcripts. First-round RT-PCR targeting the TCR CDR3 was performed with the HTBI primer set. TCRdb ran MiXCR on the multiplex PCR reads and lists one entry per CDR3 protein. The sample yields more than 300,000 distinct CDR3 sequences, about 13% seen once. The material sequenced was blood. The receptor source for this set is a woman under 30 with Graves' hyperthyroidism.

This clonotype was picked up many times. The chain uses TRBV12-3 or TRBV12-4 and TRBJ2-5; TRBD1 matches 7 bases. The length of the CDR3 is 14 residues. Trimming removed 7 bases from V and 5 bases from J; junction bases left unmatched: 10. CDR3 loop: CASIGQGVYETQYF. CDR3 DNA: TGTGCCAGCATTGGGCAGGGGGTCTATGAGACCCAGTACTTC.

This clonotype was recorded many times. The chain uses TRBV5-1 and TRBJ2-1; 13 bases agree with TRBD2. Germline V CDR1 and CDR2: SGHRS, YFSETQ. V trimming: 4 bases; J trimming: 7 bases; junction bases outside the gene matches: 5. This CDR3 comprises 15 residues. CDR3 sequence (DNA): TGCGCCAGCAGCCCAGGACTAGCGGGAGTAAATGAGCAGTTCTTC. This sequence encodes CASSPGLAGVNEQFF.

This clonotype showed up many times. The chain joins TRBV10-3 to TRBJ1-2; D uncertain. V dropped 8 bases and J dropped 5 bases, with 12 bases sitting between them. Germline CDR1 ENHRY, CDR2 SYGVKD. This CDR3 is 12 amino acids long. Here the CDR3 DNA reads TGTGCCATCTCGCCTGTCAGTTATGGCTACACCTTC. Translated, it gives CAISPVSYGYTF.

Comment on this clonotype: The CDR3 carries no conserved terminal phenylalanine or tryptophan, so it likely arises from a read error. CDR3 region: CSASEQKGNQPQHL. The CDR3, as DNA: TGCAGTGCTAGCGAGCAGAAAGGCAATCAGCCCCAGCATCTT. This chain links TRBV20-1 with TRBJ1-5; D is uncertain. The CDR3 sequence is 14 residues long. Between the trimmed V and J ends, which lost 3 bases and 2 bases, there was a span of 11 bases. Germline CDR1 is DFQATT and CDR2 is SNEGSKA (reference sequence).

This clonotype has more than one count but fewer than ten. V usage is TRBV7-3 and J usage is TRBJ2-7, with a possible D match to TRBD2 (7 bases). Germline CDR1 reads SGHTA; CDR2 reads FQGTGA. The CDR3 has 15 amino acids. Trimming took off 2 bases at V and 2 bases at J, with 13 bases between the two ends. The CDR3 DNA sequence: TGTGCCAGCAGCTTAGTGGGGGGGCCTACCTACGAGCAGTACTTC. This translates into CASSLVGGPTYEQYF. The full variable domain, its missing parts supplied by reference TRBV7-3 and TRBJ2-7, is GAGVSQTPSNKVTEKGKYVELRCDPISGHTALYWYRQSLGQGPEFLIYFQGTGAADDSGLPNDRFFAVRPEGSVSTLKIQRTERGDSAVYLCASSLVGGPTYEQYFGPGTRLTVT.

The chain employs TRBV9 and TRBJ1-1; D uncertain. CDR1 is SGDLS and CDR2 is YYNGEE in the germline V gene. This CDR3 comprises 14 residues. The ends were cut back, 3 bases at V and 5 bases at J, with 14 bases in the middle. The CDR3 reads CASSAGPMWTEAFF. For the CDR3, the DNA is TGTGCCAGCAGCGCCGGGCCGATGTGGACTGAAGCTTTCTTT.

This clonotype has a handful of counts. The chain couples TRBV20-1 to TRBJ2-3; TRBD1 aligns across 7 bases. This CDR3 contains 15 residues. V lost 6 bases and J lost 2; bases outside the gene matches: 11. In germline, CDR1 is DFQATT, CDR2 SNEGSKA (reference sequence). The CDR3 spells CSAQQGPFDTDTQYF. The CDR3 bases are TGCAGTGCACAACAGGGGCCGTTTGACACAGATACGCAGTATTTT.

This clonotype appeared many times. The chain carries TRBV19 and TRBJ1-1; D call uncertain. V shed 7 bases and J shed 3 bases, with 15 bases lying between them. CDR1 is LNHDA, CDR2 SQIVND, per germline (reference sequence). The CDR3 is 14 residues long. Here the CDR3 DNA reads TGTGCCAGTAAAGTGGTCAGACCTGACACTGAAGCTTTCTTT. It codes for CASKVVRPDTEAFF.

This clonotype was counted at least ten times. The chain uses TRBV13 and TRBJ2-3; TRBD2 matches at 8 bases. This CDR3 spans 18 amino acids. After removal of 0 bases from V and 1 base from J, the junction contained 9 bases not matched to a gene. Germline V gene lookup returns CDR1 PRHDT and CDR2 FYEKMQ (reference sequence). CDR3: CASSLGVRGLGGTDTQYF. For the CDR3, the DNA is TGTGCCAGCAGCTTAGGTGTGAGGGGACTAGGAGGCACAGATACGCAGTATTTT.